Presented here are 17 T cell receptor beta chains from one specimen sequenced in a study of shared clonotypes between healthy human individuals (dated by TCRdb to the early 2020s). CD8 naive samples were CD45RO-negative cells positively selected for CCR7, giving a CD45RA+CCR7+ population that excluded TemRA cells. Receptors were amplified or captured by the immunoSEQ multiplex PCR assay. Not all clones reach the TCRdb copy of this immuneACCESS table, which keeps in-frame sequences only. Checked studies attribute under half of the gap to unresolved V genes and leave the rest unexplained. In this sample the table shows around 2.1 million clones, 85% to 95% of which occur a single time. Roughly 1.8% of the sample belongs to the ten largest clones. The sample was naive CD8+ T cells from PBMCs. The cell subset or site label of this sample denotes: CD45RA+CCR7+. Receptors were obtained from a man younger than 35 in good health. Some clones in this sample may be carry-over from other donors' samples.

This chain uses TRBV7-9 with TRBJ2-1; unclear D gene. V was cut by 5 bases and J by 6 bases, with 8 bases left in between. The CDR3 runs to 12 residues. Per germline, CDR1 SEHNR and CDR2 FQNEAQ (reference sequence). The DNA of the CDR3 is TGTGCCAGCAGCCACGGAAGCAATGAGCAGTTCTTC. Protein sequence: CASSHGSNEQFF.

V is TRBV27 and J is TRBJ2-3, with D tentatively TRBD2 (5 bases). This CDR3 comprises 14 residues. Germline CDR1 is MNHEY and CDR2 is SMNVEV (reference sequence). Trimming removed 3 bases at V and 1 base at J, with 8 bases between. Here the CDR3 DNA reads TGTGCCAGCAGTTTCGGACTCCGCACAGATACGCAGTATTTT. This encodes CASSFGLRTDTQYF.

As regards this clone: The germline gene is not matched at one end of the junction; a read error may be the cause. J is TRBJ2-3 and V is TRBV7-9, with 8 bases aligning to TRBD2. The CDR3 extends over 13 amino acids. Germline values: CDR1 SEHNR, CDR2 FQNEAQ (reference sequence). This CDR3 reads CASSLEASGPRVF. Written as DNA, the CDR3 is TGTGCCAGCAGCTTAGAGGCTAGCGGGCCCCGGGTCTTT. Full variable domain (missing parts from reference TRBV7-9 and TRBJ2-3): DTGVSQNPRHKITKRGQNVTFRCDPISEHNRLYWYRQTLGQGPEFLTYFQNEAQLEKSRLLSDRFSAERPKGSFSTLEIQRTEQGDSAMYLCASSLEASGPRVFGPGTRLTVL.

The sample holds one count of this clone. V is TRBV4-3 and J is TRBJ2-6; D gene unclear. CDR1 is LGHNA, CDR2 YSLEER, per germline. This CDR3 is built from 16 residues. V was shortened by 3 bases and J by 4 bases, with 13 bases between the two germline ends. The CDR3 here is CASSHGRGSGANVLTF. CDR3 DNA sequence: TGCGCCAGCAGCCATGGCCGTGGGTCCGGGGCCAACGTCCTGACTTTC.

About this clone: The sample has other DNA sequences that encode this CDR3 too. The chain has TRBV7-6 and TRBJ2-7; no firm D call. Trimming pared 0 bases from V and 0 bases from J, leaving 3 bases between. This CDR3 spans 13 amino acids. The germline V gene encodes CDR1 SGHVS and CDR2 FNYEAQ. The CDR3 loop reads CASSLASSYEQYF. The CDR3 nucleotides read TGTGCCAGCAGCTTAGCTAGCTCCTACGAGCAGTACTTC. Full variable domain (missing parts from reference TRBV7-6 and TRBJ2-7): GAGVSQSPRYKVTKRGQDVALRCDPISGHVSLYWYRQALGQGPEFLTYFNYEAQQDKSGLPNDRFSAERPEGSISTLTIQRTEQRDSAMYRCASSLASSYEQYFGPGTRLTVT.

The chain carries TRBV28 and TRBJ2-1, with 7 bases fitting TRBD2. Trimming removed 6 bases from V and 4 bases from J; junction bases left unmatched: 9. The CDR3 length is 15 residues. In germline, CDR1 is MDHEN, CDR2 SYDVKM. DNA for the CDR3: TGTGCCAGCAGCCCCCCCAGCGGGATATACAATGAGCAGTTCTTC. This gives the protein CASSPPSGIYNEQFF.

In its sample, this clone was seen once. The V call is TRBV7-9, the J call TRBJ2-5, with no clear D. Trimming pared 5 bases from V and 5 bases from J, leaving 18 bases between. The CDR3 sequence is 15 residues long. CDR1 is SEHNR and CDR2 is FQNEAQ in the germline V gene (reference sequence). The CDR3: CASSAISPNPETQYF. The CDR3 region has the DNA TGTGCCAGCAGCGCCATCTCGCCAAACCCCGAGACCCAGTACTTC. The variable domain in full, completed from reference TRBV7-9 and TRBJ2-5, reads DTGVSQNPRHKITKRGQNVTFRCDPISEHNRLYWYRQTLGQGPEFLTYFQNEAQLEKSRLLSDRFSAERPKGSFSTLEIQRTEQGDSAMYLCASSAISPNPETQYFGPGTRLLVL.

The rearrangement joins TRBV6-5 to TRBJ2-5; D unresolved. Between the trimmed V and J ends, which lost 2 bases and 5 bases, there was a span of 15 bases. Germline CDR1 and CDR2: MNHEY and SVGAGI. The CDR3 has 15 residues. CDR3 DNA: TGTGCCAGCAGTTACAGGCGTCACCCAAAGGAGACCCAGTACTTC. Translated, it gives CASSYRRHPKETQYF.

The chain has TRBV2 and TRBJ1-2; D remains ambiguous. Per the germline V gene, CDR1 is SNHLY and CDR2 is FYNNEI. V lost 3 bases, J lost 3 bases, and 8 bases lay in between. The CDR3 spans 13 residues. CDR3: CASSDESYYGYTF. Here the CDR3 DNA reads TGTGCCAGCAGTGATGAGAGTTACTATGGCTACACCTTC. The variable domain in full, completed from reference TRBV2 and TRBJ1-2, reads EPEVTQTPSHQVTQMGQEVILRCVPISNHLYFYWYRQILGQKVEFLVSFYNNEISEKSEIFDDQFSVERPDGSNFTLKIRSTKLEDSAMYFCASSDESYYGYTFGSGTRLTVV.

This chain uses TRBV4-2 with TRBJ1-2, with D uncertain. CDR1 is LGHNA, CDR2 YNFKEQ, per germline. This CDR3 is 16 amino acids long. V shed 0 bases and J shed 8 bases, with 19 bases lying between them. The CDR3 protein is CASSQDTVSGYGGYTF. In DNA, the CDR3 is TGTGCCAGCAGCCAAGATACGGTTTCGGGGTACGGCGGCTACACCTTC.

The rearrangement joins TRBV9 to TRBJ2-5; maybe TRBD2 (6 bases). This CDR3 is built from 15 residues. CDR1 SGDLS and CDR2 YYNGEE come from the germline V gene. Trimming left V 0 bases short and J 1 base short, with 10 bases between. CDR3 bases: TGTGCCAGCAGCGTAGGACCGGGAGTCCAAGAGACCCAGTACTTC. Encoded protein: CASSVGPGVQETQYF.

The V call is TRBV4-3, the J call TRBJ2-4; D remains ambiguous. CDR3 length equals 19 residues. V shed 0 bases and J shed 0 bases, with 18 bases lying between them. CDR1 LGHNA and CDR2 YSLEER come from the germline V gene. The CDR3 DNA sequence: TGCGCCAGCAGCCAAGATCTGGTTCGAGAGATCCTAGCCAAAAACATTCAGTACTTC. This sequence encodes CASSQDLVREILAKNIQYF.

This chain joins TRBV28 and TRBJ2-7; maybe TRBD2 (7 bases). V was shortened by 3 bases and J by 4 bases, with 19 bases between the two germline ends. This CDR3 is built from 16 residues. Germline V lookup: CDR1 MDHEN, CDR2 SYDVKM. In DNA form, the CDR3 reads TGTGCCAGCAGTTTCCCTAGCGGAAAAGGGGGGTACGAGCAGTACTTC. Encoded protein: CASSFPSGKGGYEQYF. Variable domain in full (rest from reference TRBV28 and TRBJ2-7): DVKVTQSSRYLVKRTGEKVFLECVQDMDHENMFWYRQDPGLGLRLIYFSYDVKMKEKGDIPEGYSVSREKKERFSLILESASTNQTSMYLCASSFPSGKGGYEQYFGPGTRLTVT.

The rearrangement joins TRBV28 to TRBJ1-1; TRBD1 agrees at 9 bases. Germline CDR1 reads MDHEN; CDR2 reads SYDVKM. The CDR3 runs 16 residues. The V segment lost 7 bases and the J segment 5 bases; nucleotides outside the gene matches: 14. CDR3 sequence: CASKAPGQGRGTEAFF. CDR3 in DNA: TGTGCCAGCAAGGCTCCGGGACAGGGAAGAGGGACTGAAGCTTTCTTT.

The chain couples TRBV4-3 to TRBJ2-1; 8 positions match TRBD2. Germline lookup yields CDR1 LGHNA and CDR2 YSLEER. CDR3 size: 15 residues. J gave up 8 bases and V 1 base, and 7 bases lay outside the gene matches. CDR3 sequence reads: CASSQVAAGGDEQFF. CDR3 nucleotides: TGCGCCAGCAGCCAAGTTGCGGCGGGAGGAGATGAGCAGTTCTTC.

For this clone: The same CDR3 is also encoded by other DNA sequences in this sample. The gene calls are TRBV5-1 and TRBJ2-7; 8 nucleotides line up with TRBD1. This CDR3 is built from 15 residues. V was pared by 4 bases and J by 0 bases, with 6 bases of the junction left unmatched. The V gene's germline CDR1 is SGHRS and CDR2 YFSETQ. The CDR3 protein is CASSPWTGSSYEQYF. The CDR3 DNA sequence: TGCGCCAGCAGCCCGTGGACAGGGTCCTCCTACGAGCAGTACTTC.

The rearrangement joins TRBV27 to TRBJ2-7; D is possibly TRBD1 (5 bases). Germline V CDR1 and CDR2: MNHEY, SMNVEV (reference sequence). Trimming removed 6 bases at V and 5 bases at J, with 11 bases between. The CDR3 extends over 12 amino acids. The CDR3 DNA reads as TGTGCCAGCAGCTCCCGGACAAACGAGCAGTACTTC. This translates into CASSSRTNEQYF.